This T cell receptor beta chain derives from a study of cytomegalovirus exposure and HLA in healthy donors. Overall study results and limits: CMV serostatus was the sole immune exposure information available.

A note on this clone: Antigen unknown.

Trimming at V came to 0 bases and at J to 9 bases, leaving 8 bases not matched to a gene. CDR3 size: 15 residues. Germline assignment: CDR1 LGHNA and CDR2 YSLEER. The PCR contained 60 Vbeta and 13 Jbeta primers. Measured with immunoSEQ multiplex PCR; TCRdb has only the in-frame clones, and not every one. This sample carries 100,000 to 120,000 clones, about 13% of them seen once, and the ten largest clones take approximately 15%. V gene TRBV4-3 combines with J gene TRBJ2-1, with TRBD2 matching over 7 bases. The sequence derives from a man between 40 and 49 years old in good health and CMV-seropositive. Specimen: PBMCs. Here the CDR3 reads CASSQDMASGAEQFF. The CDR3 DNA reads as TGCGCCAGCAGCCAAGATATGGCTAGCGGCGCTGAGCAGTTCTTC.